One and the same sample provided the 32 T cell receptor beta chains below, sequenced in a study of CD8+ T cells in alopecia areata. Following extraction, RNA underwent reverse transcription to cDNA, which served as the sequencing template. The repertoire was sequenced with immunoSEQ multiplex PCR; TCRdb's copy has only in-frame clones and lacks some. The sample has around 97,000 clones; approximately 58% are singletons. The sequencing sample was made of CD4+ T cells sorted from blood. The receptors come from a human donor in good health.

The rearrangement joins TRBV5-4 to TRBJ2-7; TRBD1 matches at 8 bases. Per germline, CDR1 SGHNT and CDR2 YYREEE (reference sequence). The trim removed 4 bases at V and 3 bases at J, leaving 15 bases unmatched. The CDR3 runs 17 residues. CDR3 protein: CASSRGLLGQGGYEQYF. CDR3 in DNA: TGTGCCAGCAGCCGGGGTTTACTTGGACAGGGAGGCTACGAGCAGTACTTC.

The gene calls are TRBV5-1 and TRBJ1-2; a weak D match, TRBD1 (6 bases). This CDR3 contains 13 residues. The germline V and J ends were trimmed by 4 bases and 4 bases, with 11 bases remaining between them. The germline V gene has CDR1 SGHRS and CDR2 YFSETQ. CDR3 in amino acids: CASSLTGAYGYTF. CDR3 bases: TGCGCCAGCAGCCTGACAGGCGCCTATGGCTACACCTTC. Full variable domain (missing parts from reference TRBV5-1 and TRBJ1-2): KAGVTQTPRYLIKTRGQQVTLSCSPISGHRSVSWYQQTPGQGLQFLFEYFSETQRNKGNFPGRFSGRQFSNSRSEMNVSTLELGDSALYLCASSLTGAYGYTFGSGTRLTVV.

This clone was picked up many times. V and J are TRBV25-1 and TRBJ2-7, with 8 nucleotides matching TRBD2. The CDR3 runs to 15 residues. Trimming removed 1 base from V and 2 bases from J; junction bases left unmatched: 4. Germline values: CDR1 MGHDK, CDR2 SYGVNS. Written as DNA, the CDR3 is TGTGCCAGCAGTGAATCAACGGGGGGGACCTACGAGCAGTACTTC. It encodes CASSESTGGTYEQYF.

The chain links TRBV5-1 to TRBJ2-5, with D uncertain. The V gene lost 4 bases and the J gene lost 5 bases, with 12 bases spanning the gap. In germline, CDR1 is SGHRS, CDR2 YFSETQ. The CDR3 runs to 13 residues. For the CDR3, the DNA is TGCGCCAGCAGCATAGGACGCACGGAGACCCAGTACTTC. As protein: CASSIGRTETQYF.

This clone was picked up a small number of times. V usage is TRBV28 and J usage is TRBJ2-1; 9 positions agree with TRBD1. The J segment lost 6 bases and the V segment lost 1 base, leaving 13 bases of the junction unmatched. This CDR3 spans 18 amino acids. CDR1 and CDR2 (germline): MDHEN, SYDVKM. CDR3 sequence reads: CASSLLGLQGASGNEQFF. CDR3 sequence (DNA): TGTGCCAGCAGTTTATTGGGCTTACAGGGGGCGTCGGGCAATGAGCAGTTCTTC.

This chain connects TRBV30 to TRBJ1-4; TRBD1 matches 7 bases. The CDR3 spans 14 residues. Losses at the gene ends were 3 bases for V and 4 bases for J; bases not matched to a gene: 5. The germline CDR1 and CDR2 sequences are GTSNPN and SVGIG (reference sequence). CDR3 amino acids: CAWSRDSHNEKLFF. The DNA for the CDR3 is TGTGCCTGGAGCAGGGACAGTCATAATGAAAAACTGTTTTTT.

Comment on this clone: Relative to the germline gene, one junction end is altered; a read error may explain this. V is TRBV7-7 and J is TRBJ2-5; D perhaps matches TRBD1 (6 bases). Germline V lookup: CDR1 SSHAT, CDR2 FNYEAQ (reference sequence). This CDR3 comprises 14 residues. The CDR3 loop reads CASSPQGYQETQYF. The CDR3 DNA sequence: TGTGCTAGCAGCCCTCAGGGGTACCAAGAGACCCAGTACTTC.

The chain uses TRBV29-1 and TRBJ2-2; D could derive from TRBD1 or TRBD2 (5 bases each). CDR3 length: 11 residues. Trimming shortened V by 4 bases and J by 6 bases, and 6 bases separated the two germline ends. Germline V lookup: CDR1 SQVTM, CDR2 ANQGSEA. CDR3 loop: CSVGGSGELFF. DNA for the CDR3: TGCAGCGTTGGGGGGTCCGGGGAGCTGTTTTTT.

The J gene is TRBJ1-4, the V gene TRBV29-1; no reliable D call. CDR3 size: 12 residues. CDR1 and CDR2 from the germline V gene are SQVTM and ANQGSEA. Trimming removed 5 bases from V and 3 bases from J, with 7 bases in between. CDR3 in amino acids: CSVRGSNEKLFF. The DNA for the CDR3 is TGCAGCGTTCGCGGGTCTAATGAAAAACTGTTTTTT.

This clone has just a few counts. In DNA, the CDR3 is TGTGCCAGCAGCTTGTCGGGCGGTCGGAACTATGGCTACACCTTC. It specifies CASSLSGGRNYGYTF. The chain carries TRBV7-9 and TRBJ1-2; D ambiguous. V was pared by 3 bases and J by 2 bases, with 13 bases between. CDR3 length: 15 residues. Germline V lookup: CDR1 SEHNR, CDR2 FQNEAQ (reference sequence).

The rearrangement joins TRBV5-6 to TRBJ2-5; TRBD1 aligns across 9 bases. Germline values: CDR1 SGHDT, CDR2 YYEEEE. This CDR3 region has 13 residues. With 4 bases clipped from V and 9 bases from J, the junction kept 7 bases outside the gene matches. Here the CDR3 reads CASSRRQGEAQYF. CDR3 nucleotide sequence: TGTGCCAGCAGCAGGCGACAGGGGGAGGCCCAGTACTTC.

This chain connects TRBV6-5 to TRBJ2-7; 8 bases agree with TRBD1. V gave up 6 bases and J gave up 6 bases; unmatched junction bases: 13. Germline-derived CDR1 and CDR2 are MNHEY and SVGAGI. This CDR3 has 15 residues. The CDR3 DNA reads TGTGCCAGCAGCGGGGGTCGGACAGGGAATCGCGAGCAGTACTTC. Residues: CASSGGRTGNREQYF.

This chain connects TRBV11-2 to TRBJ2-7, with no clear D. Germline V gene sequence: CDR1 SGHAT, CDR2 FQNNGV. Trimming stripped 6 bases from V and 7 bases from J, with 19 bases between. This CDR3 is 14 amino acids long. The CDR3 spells CASSAPPLGREQYF. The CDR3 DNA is TGTGCCAGCAGTGCACCCCCCCTAGGGCGGGAGCAGTACTTC.

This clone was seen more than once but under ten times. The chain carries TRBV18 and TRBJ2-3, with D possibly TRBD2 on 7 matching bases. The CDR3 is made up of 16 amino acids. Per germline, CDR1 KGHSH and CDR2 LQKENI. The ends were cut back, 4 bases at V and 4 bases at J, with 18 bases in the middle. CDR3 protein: CASSRGQHGGADTQYF. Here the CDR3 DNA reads TGTGCCAGCTCACGTGGACAGCATGGGGGGGCAGATACGCAGTATTTT.

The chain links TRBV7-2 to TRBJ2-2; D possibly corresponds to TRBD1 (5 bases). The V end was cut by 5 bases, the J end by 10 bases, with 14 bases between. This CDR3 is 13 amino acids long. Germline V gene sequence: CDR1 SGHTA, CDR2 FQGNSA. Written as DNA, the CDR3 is TGTGCCAGCAGCAACCGACAGTCGTTGGAGCTGTTTTTT. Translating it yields CASSNRQSLELFF. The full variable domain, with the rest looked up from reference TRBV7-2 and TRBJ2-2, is GAGVSQSPSNKVTEKGKDVELRCDPISGHTALYWYRQSLGQGLEFLIYFQGNSAPDKSGLPSDRFSAERTGGSVSTLTIQRTQQEDSAVYLCASSNRQSLELFFGEGSRLTVL.

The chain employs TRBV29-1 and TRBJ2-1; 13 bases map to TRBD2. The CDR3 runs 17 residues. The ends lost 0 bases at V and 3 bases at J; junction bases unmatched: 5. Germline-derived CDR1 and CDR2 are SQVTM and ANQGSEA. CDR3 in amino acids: CSVEERTSGGVYNEQFF. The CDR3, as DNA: TGCAGCGTTGAAGAGCGGACTAGCGGGGGAGTCTACAATGAGCAGTTCTTC.

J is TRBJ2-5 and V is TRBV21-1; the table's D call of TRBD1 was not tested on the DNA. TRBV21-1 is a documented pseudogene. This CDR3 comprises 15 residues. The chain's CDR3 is CASSTGTRLKETQYF. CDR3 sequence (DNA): TGTGCCAGCAGCACCGGGACAAGGCTTAAAGAGACCCAGTACTTC.

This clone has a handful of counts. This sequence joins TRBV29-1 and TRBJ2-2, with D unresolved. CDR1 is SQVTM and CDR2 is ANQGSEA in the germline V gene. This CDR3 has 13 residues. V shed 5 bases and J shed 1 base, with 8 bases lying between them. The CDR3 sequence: CSVLRVNTGELFF. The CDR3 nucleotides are TGCAGCGTTCTAAGGGTGAACACCGGGGAGCTGTTTTTT.

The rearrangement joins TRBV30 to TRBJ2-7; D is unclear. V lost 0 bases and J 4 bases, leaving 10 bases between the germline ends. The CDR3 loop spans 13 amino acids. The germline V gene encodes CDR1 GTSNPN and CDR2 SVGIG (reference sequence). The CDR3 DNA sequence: TGTGCCTGGAGTGTATCCGCCCCGTACGAGCAGTACTTC. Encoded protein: CAWSVSAPYEQYF.

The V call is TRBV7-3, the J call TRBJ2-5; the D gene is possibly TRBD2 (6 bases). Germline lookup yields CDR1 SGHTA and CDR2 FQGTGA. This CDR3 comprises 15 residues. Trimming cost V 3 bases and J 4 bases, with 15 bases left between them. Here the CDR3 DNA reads TGTGCCAGCAGCTTCGGGGCCGGAGGGTCAGAGACCCAGTACTTC. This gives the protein CASSFGAGGSETQYF. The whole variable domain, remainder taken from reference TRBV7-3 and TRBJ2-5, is GAGVSQTPSNKVTEKGKYVELRCDPISGHTALYWYRQSLGQGPEFLIYFQGTGAADDSGLPNDRFFAVRPEGSVSTLKIQRTERGDSAVYLCASSFGAGGSETQYFGPGTRLLVL.

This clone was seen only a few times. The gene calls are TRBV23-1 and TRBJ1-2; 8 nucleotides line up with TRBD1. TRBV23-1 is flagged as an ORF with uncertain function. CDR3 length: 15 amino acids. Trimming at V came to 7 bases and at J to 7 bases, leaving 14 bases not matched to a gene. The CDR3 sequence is CASTPKDRVSRGYTF. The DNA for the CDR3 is TGCGCCAGCACCCCCAAGGACAGGGTATCGCGTGGCTACACCTTC.

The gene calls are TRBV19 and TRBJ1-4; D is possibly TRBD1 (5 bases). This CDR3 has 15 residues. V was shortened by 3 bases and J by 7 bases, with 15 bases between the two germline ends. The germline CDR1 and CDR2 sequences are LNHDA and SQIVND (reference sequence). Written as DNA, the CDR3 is TGTGCCAGTAGTATGGAGAGCGGGGGTCCTGAAAAACTGTTTTTT. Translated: CASSMESGGPEKLFF.

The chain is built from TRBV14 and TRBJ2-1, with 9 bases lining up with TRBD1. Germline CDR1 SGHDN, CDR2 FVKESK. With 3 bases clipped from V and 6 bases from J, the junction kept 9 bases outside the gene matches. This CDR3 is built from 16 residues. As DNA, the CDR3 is TGTGCCAGCAGCCAGGGGTGGGGGACAGGGACCAATGAGCAGTTCTTC. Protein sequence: CASSQGWGTGTNEQFF.

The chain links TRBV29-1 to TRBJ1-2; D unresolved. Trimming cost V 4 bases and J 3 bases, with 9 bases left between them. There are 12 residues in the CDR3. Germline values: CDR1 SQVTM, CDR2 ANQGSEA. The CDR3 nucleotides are TGCAGCGTTGCCAGGAGGGACTATGGCTACACCTTC. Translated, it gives CSVARRDYGYTF.

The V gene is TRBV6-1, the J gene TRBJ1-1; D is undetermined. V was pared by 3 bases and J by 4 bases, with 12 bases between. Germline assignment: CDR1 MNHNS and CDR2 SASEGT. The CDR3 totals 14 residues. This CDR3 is CASSDPSDSTEAFF. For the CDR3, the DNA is TGTGCCAGCAGTGACCCCTCGGATAGCACTGAAGCTTTCTTT.

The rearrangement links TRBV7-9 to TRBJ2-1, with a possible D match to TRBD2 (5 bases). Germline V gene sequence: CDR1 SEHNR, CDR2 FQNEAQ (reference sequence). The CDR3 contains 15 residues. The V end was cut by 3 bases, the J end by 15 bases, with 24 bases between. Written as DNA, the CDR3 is TGTGCCAGCAGCTTTTATTCGGGAAAGACTCTAGCCCGGTTCTTC. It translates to CASSFYSGKTLARFF.

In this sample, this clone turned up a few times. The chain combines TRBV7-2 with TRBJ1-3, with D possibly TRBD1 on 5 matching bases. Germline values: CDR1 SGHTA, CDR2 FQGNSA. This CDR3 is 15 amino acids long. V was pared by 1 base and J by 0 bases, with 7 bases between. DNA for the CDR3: TGTGCCAGCAGCTTAGGGGGGAGCTCTGGAAACACCATATATTTT. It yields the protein CASSLGGSSGNTIYF. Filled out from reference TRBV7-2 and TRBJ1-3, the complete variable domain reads GAGVSQSPSNKVTEKGKDVELRCDPISGHTALYWYRQSLGQGLEFLIYFQGNSAPDKSGLPSDRFSAERTGGSVSTLTIQRTQQEDSAVYLCASSLGGSSGNTIYFGEGSWLTVV.

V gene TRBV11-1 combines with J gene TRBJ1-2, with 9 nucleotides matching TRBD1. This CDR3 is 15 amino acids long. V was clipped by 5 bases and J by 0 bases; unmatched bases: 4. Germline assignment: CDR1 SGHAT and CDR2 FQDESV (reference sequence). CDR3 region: CASSRRQGANYGYTF. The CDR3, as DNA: TGTGCCAGCAGCCGAAGACAGGGGGCTAACTATGGCTACACCTTC.

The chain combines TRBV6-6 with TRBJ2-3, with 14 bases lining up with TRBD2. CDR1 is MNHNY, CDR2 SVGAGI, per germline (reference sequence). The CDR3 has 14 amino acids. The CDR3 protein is CATRLAGGPDTQYF. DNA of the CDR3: TGTGCTACCAGACTAGCGGGGGGGCCAGATACGCAGTATTTT.

CDR3 sequence (DNA): TGTGCCAGCAGCGTCCGACAGGAAAATTCACCCCTCCACTTT. This gives the protein CASSVRQENSPLHF. This chain uses TRBV9 with TRBJ1-6, with a possible D match to TRBD1 (6 bases). V was shortened by 2 bases and J by 7 bases, with 10 bases between the two germline ends. The CDR3 sequence is 14 residues long. Germline values: CDR1 SGDLS, CDR2 YYNGEE.

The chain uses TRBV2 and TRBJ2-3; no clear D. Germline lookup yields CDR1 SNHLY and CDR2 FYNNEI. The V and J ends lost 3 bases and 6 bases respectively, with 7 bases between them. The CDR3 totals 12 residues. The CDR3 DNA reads TGTGCCAGCAGTGATGACGCCGATACGCAGTATTTT. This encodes CASSDDADTQYF.

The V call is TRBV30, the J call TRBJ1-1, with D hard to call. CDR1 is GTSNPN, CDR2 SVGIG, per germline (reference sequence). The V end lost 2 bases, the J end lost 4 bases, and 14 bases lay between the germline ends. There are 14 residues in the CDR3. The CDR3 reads CAWSTMGGSTEAFF. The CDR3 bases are TGTGCCTGGAGTACTATGGGAGGGAGCACTGAAGCTTTCTTT.